This T cell receptor beta chain came from a study of blood T cell repertoires in COVID-19. Study-wide background: Sites across the United States, Italy and Spain contributed samples from acute and convalescent COVID-19.

Per germline, CDR1 MDHEN and CDR2 SYDVKM. The CDR3 runs 14 residues. V was clipped by 6 bases and J by 2 bases; unmatched bases: 6. The protocol was immunoSEQ multiplex PCR, while the TCRdb copy is restricted to in-frame clones and leaves out a portion. The table lists approximately 290,000 clones, approximately 85% of them singletons. The source is a human donor with COVID-19, enrolled during active disease. The donor label of this sample is uncertain. Sequencing was carried out using peripheral blood. V and J are TRBV28 and TRBJ2-7; TRBD1 matches at 8 bases. CDR3: CASRLQGGAYEQYF. The CDR3, as DNA: TGTGCCAGCAGACTACAGGGGGGTGCCTACGAGCAGTACTTC.